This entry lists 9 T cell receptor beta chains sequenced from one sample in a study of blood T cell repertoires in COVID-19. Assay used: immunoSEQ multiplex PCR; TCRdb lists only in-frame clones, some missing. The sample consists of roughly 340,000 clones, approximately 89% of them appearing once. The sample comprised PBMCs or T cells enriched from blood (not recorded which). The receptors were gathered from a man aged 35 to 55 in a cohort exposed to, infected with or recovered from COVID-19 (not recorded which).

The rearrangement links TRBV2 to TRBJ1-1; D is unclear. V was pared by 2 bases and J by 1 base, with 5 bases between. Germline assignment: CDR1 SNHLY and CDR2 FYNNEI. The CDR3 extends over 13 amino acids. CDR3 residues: CASSENGNTEAFF. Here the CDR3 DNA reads TGTGCCAGCAGTGAAAACGGGAACACTGAAGCTTTCTTT.

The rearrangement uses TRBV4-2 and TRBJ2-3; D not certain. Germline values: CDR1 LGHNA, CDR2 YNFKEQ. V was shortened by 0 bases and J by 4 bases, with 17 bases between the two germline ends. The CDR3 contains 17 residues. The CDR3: CASSQDPAAHLSDTQYF. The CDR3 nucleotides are TGTGCCAGCAGCCAAGACCCTGCGGCGCATTTGTCAGATACGCAGTATTTT.

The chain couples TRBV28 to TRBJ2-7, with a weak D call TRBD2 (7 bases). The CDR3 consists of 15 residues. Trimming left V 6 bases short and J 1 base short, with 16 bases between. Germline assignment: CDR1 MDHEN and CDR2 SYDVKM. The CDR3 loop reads CASSRGDTGSYEQYF. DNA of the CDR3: TGTGCCAGCAGCCGGGGGGACACGGGGTCCTACGAGCAGTACTTC. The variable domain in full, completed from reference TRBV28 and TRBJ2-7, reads DVKVTQSSRYLVKRTGEKVFLECVQDMDHENMFWYRQDPGLGLRLIYFSYDVKMKEKGDIPEGYSVSREKKERFSLILESASTNQTSMYLCASSRGDTGSYEQYFGPGTRLTVT.

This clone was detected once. The DNA for the CDR3 is TGTGCCAGCAGCTTGGTGGATGGCCGGGAGCCCCAGCATTTT. Protein: CASSLVDGREPQHF. This sequence joins TRBV5-5 and TRBJ1-5; D gene uncertain. CDR3 length: 14 amino acids. Deletions cut 0 bases from V and 8 bases from J, with 12 bases between. Germline CDR1 SGHKS, CDR2 YYEKEE (reference sequence).

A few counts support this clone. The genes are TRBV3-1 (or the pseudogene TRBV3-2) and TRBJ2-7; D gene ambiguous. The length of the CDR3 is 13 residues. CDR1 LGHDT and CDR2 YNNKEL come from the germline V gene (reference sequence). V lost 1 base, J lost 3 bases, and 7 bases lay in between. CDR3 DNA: TGTGCCAGCAGCCAAGTGTCCCACTACGAGCAGTACTTC. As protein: CASSQVSHYEQYF.

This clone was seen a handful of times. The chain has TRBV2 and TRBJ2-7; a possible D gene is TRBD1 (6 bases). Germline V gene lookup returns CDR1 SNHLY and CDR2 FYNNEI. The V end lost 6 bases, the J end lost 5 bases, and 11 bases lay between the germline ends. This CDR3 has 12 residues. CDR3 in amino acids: CASRWTDHEQYF. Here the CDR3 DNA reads TGTGCCAGCAGATGGACAGATCACGAGCAGTACTTC.

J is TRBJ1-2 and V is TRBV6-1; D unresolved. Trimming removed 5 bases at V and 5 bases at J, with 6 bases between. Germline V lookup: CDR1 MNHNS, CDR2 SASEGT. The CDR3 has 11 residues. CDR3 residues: CASSTVYGYTF. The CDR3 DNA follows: TGTGCCAGCAGTACAGTGTATGGCTACACCTTC.

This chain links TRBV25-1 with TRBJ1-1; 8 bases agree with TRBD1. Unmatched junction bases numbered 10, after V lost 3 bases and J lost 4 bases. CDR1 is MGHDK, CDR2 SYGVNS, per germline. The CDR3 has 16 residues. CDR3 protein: CASSDSNRGKATEAFF. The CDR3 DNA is TGTGCCAGCAGTGACAGTAACAGGGGGAAGGCCACTGAAGCTTTCTTT.

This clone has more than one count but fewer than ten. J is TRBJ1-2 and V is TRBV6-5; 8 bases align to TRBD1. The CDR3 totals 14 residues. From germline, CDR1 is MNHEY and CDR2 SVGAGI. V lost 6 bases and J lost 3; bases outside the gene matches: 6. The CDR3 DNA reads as TGTGCCAGCAGCCCGACAGGGGCCCACTATGGCTACACCTTC. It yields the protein CASSPTGAHYGYTF.